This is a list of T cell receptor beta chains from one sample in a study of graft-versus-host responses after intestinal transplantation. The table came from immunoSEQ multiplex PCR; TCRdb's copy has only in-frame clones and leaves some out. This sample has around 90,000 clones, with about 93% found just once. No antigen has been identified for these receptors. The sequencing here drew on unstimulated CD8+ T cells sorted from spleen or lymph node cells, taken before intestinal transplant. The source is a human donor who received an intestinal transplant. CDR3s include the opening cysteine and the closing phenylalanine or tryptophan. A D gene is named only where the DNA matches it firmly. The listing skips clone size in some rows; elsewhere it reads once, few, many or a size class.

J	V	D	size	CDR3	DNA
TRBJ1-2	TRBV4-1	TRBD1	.	CASSQEEGQGWEGYTF	TGCGCCAGCAGCCAAGAAGAAGGACAGGGGTGGGAGGGCTACACCTTC
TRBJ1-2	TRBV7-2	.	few	CASSLQGLTVYGYTF	TGTGCCAGCAGCTTACAAGGCCTGACAGTCTATGGCTACACCTTC
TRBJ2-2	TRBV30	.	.	CAWSVEQPIGELFF	TGTGCCTGGAGTGTCGAACAGCCCATCGGGGAGCTGTTTTTT
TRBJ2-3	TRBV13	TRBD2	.	CASSSGTSGGTDTQYF	TGTGCCAGCAGCTCCGGGACTAGCGGGGGCACAGATACGCAGTATTTT
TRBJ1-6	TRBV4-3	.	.	CASSQGQGYNSPLHF	TGCGCCAGCAGCCAAGGGCAGGGCTATAATTCACCCCTCCACTTT
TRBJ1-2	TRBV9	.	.	CASSPGSINYGYTF	TGTGCCAGCAGCCCAGGGTCTATTAACTATGGCTACACCTTC
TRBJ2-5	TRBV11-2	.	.	CASSQGGPYNSETQYF	TGTGCCAGCAGCCAAGGGGGACCATACAACTCGGAGACCCAGTACTTC
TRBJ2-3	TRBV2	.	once	CASMGGSSTDTQYF	TGTGCCAGCATGGGAGGTTCTAGCACAGATACGCAGTATTTT
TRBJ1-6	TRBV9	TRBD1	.	CASSVEGTGSSPLHF	TGTGCCAGCAGCGTAGAAGGGACAGGGTCCTCACCCCTCCACTTT
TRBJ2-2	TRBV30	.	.	CAWSPRDFNTGELFF	TGTGCCTGGAGTCCCAGGGACTTTAACACCGGGGAGCTGTTTTTT
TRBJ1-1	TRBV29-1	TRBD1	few	CSAGGTGHTEAFF	TGCAGCGCTGGGGGGACAGGGCACACTGAAGCTTTCTTT
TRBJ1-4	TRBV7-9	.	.	CASSLGGANEKLFF	TGTGCCAGCAGCTTAGGCGGGGCTAATGAAAAACTGTTTTTT
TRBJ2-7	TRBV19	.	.	CASSIGQGGWSEQYF	TGTGCCAGTAGTATCGGGCAGGGTGGATGGAGCGAGCAGTACTTC
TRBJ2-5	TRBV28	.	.	CAGGARGYQETQYF	TGTGCCGGGGGGGCAAGAGGTTACCAAGAGACCCAGTACTTC
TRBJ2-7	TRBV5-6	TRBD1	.	CASSPGTGAVYEQYF	TGTGCCAGCAGCCCCGGGACAGGGGCCGTCTACGAGCAGTACTTC
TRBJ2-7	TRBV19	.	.	CASGSFHEQYF	TGTGCCAGCGGGAGTTTCCACGAGCAGTACTTC
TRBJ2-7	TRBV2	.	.	CASISGGEQYF	TGTGCCAGCATATCAGGTGGCGAGCAGTACTTC
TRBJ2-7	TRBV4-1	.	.	CASRPAGLLTYEQYF	TGCGCCAGCCGGCCCGCTGGACTGCTGACGTACGAGCAGTACTTC
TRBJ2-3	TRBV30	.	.	CAWIGTDTQYF	TGTGCCTGGATCGGGACAGATACGCAGTATTTT
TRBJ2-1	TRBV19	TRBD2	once	CASSSGTIYEQFF	TGTGCCAGTAGTTCCGGGACTATTTATGAGCAGTTCTTC
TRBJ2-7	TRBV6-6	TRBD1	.	CASSPGGFHYEQYF	TGTGCCAGCAGCCCAGGGGGATTCCACTACGAGCAGTACTTC
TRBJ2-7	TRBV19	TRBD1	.	CASSRTGSPYEQYF	TGTGCCAGTAGCCGGACAGGGAGCCCCTACGAGCAGTACTTC
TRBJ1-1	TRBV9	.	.	CASSVDGGAGTEAFF	TGTGCCAGCAGCGTAGATGGAGGGGCGGGCACTGAAGCTTTCTTT
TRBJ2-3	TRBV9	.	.	CASSLMWGRSTDTQYF	TGTGCCAGCAGCCTTATGTGGGGGCGTAGCACAGATACGCAGTATTTT
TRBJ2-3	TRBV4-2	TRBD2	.	CASSQDTSGSTDTQYF	TGTGCCAGCAGCCAAGATACTAGCGGTAGCACAGATACGCAGTATTTT
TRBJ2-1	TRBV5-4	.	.	CASSAASNEQFF	TGTGCCAGCAGCGCCGCTAGCAATGAGCAGTTCTTC
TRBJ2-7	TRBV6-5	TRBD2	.	CASSLVGGTYEQYF	TGTGCCAGCAGTTTAGTCGGGGGGACCTACGAGCAGTACTTC
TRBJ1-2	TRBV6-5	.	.	CASTLREAHGYTF	TGTGCCAGCACACTCAGGGAAGCCCATGGCTACACCTTC
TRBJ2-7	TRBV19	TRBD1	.	CASSGQGVSSYEQYF	TGTGCCAGTAGTGGACAGGGGGTTAGCTCCTACGAGCAGTACTTC
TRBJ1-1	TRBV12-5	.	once	CASGLLRRLGF	TGTGCTAGTGGTTTGTTGAGGCGCCTAGGCTTT
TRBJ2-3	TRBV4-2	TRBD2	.	CASSQILAGGTDTQYF	TGTGCCAGCAGCCAGATCCTAGCGGGGGGCACAGATACGCAGTATTTT
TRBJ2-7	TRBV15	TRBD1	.	CATSRVLRTGLLYEQYF	TGTGCCACCAGCAGAGTCCTTAGGACAGGACTCCTCTACGAGCAGTACTTC
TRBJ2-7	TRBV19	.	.	CASSMGLSYEQYF	TGTGCCAGTAGTATGGGACTGTCCTACGAGCAGTACTTC
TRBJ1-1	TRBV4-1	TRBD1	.	CASSPRQGGMNTEAFF	TGCGCCAGCAGCCCCAGACAGGGAGGCATGAACACTGAAGCTTTCTTT
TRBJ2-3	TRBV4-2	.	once	CASSQDYPDTDTQYF	TGTGCCAGCAGCCAAGATTACCCAGACACAGATACGCAGTATTTT
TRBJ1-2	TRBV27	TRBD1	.	CASSLAGGPYGYTF	TGTGCCAGCAGTTTAGCAGGGGGCCCGTATGGCTACACCTTC
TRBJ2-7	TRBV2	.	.	CASTEAGASYEQYF	TGTGCCAGCACCGAGGCGGGGGCCTCATACGAGCAGTACTTC
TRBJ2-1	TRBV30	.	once	CAWTIAVDNEQFF	TGTGCCTGGACCATAGCGGTGGACAATGAGCAGTTCTTC
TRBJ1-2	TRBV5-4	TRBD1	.	CASRLTGDHYGYTF	TGTGCCAGCAGACTAACAGGGGATCACTATGGCTACACCTTC
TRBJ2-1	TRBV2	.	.	CASSPVAGSSYNEQFF	TGTGCCAGCAGCCCCGTGGCGGGGAGCTCCTACAATGAGCAGTTCTTC
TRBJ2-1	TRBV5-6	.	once	CASSLIRDTTSNEQFF	TGTGCCAGCAGCTTGATTCGGGACACAACGTCCAATGAGCAGTTCTTC
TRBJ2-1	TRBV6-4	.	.	CASSDSIRGSNYNEQFF	TGTGCCAGCAGTGACTCGATCCGGGGGTCCAACTACAATGAGCAGTTCTTC
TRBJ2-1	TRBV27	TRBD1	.	CASSSGTGGFNEQFF	TGTGCCAGCAGTTCCGGGACAGGGGGGTTCAATGAGCAGTTCTTC
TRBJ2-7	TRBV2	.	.	CASSEELGPHEQYF	TGTGCCAGCAGTGAAGAGTTGGGCCCGCACGAGCAGTACTTC
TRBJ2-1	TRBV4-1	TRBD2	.	CASNLILSGSILGNEQFF	TGCGCCAGCAACCTCATCCTTAGCGGGAGCATTTTGGGTAATGAGCAGTTCTTC